A single T cell receptor beta chain is shown here with its context. This CDR3 has 13 residues. The germline CDR1 and CDR2 sequences are GTSNPN and SVGIG (reference sequence). Deletions cut 1 base from V and 0 bases from J, with 6 bases between. MiXCR was run by TCRdb on the 5' RACE reads, yielding one entry per CDR3 protein. This sample has 20,000 to 25,000 distinct CDR3 sequences, with more than 25% found just once. The material sequenced was tumor-infiltrating naive CD4+ T cells sorted from the breast tumor. The subset is: naive CD4+ T cells, CD4+CD45RA+CD25-. The genes are TRBV30 and TRBJ1-1; D is uncertain. This clonotype was sampled from a female donor with breast cancer. CDR3 sequence (DNA): TGTGCCTGGAGTGGGAACTTGAACACTGAAGCTTTCTTT. It translates to CAWSGNLNTEAFF.